Included here is one T cell receptor (beta chain) sequence, with context. This clone was counted a single time. No cognate antigen has been identified for it. Within one base of it there is no much larger clone, and no base qualities were kept. Read against the paper, the sample's time point label means: baseline before first vaccination. The intended sense of this specimen's treatment or condition label: meningococcal conjugate vaccine given as trial control. Vaccinee samples were obtained from the UK trials COV001 and COV002, which included a single-blind randomized controlled phase 2/3 trial of AZD1222 (ChAdOx1 nCoV-19) in healthy adults. For TCRbeta chain sequencing, PBMC samples from trial participants were taken at day 0 and at day 28 after the second dose. The CDR3 regions of human TCRbeta chains were analyzed by immunosequencing. As for the authors' bioinformatics: Repertoire TCRs were matched against a reference library of SARS-CoV-2-specific TCRs generated with the MIRA antigen-specificity platform. Breadth was defined as the fraction of unique TCRs that were SARS-CoV-2-associated. Depth was defined as the fraction of total T cells that were SARS-CoV-2-associated. Using the MIRA data, every spike-specific TCR was mapped to the spike region that the TCR reacted to and assigned to either a CD4 or a CD8 class. Log10-transformed breadth and depth values were compared by one-way ANOVA with Sidak's multiple comparisons tests. TCRdb provides this immuneACCESS table in a form limited to in-frame rearrangements. Some clones are lacking; in checked studies, under half of them reflect an unresolved V gene, and why the rest are absent is not known. V and J calls and clone size are given by that table; D and trimming were obtained from the DNA. Within this sample are some 150,000 clones, with 88% of them counted one time only. The ten biggest clones cover about 3.3% of the sample.

This entry belongs to a study of T cell responses to AZD1222 COVID-19 vaccine (dated by TCRdb to the early 2020s). As for the study more broadly: A total of more than 230 trial participants underwent TCR sequencing, of whom approximately 200 had received two doses of AZD1222 and about 26 had received two doses of the MenACWY control vaccine. Trial participants were enrolled by age into 18-55, 56-69 and 70-plus year subgroups, with roughly 160, 29 and 62 TCR-sequenced participants respectively. Results the study describes overall, beyond this receptor: A significant rise in spike-specific TCR breadth and depth was observed after two AZD1222 doses relative to day 0 and relative to MenACWY recipients. CD4 TCRs associated with the vaccine covered the entire spike protein, and the dominant responses were in regions 160-218 and 743-854. Nearly half of unique spike-specific TCRs reportedly recognized epitopes outside regions mutated in the B.1.351 and B.1.1.7 variants. In the small 56-69-year group, the increase in depth fell short of significance, most likely because of low power. Because no day 14 peak-response samples were available, the repertoires could be characterized only after the peak T cell response. Only five to seven AZD1222 recipients were SARS-CoV-2 seropositive at baseline, limiting conclusions about previously exposed vaccinees. Participants were mostly white British and included more females than males, and it was suggested by the authors that clonal diversity may have been underestimated.

Counted from cysteine to phenylalanine, this CDR3 has 16 amino acids. The read is trimmed to its CDR3 DNA, 48 bases read in frame from base 1. V and J are truncated by 3 bases and 0 bases respectively, leaving an intervening sequence of 15 bases. In the germline V gene (reference sequence), CDR1 corresponds to LNHDA and CDR2 to SQIVND. The sequencing used peripheral blood, collected on day 0 of MenACWY control vaccination. The receptor's source is an adult in good health. The rearranged segments are TRBV19 and TRBJ2-7; the D gene could be either TRBD1 or TRBD2, each agreeing at 6 bases. The CDR3 loop reads CASSISGGTFSYEQYF. The nucleotide sequence is given as TGTGCCAGTAGTATCAGTGGGGGGACATTCTCCTACGAGCAGTACTTC.